This T cell receptor beta chain is drawn from a study of blood T cell repertoires in COVID-19. On the study more broadly: Samples of COVID-19 (acute and convalescent) were obtained from the United States, Italy and Spain. Nucleic acid was either cDNA or gDNA, and it came from T cells, B-cell-depleted T cells, or PBMCs.

Germline CDR1 reads MDHEN; CDR2 reads SYDVKM. The V end lost 6 bases, the J end lost 7 bases, and 21 bases lay between the germline ends. The CDR3 is 16 residues long. As originally analysed: Cell counts per sample came from amplifying reference gene primers. Method: immunoSEQ multiplex PCR; TCRdb's copy keeps in-frame clones and lacks some. From that table come the V and J calls and clone size; the DNA was used to work out D and trimming. The table has more than 70,000 clones, around nine tenths seen once; the top ten hold less than 0.85%. This clone came up a few times. Sample: peripheral blood. The gene calls are TRBV28 and TRBJ1-4; weak D call: TRBD1 (6 bases). This clonotype originated in a woman older than 75 with acute or convalescent COVID-19. The CDR3 region is CASSQTYGGGFEKLFF. CDR3 DNA sequence: TGTGCCAGCAGCCAGACATATGGGGGCGGGTTTGAAAAACTGTTTTTT.